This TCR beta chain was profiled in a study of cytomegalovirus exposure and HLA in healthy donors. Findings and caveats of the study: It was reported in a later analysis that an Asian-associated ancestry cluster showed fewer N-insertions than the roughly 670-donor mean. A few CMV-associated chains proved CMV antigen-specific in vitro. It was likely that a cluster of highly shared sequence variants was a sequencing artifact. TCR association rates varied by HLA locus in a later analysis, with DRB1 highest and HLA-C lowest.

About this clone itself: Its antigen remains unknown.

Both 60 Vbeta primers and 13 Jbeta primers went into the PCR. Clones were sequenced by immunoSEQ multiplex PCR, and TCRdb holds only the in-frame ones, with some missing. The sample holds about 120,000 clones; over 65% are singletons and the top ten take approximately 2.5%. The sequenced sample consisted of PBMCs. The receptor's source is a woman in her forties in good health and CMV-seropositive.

CDR3 DNA sequence: TGTGCCAGCAGCAAAACCCCCCAGGGGGCGGCCACTGAAGCTTTCTTT. Encoded protein: CASSKTPQGAATEAFF. The chain employs TRBV21-1 and TRBJ1-1; the D segment call TRBD1 is taken from the table without a DNA check. TRBV21-1 has pseudogene status. The CDR3 has 16 residues.